The next 2 T cell receptor beta chains were all read from a single sample in a study of CDR3 diversity in severe acne. TCRdb processed the PCR reads anew with MiXCR; each CDR3 protein has one entry. Of about 85,000 distinct CDR3 sequences listed, about 52% were seen once; the top ten hold roughly a tenth. The sequenced sample consisted of blood. The receptor set was obtained from a male donor in good health, serving as a control.

The chain has TRBV6-5 and TRBJ2-2, with D tentatively TRBD1 or TRBD2 (5 bases each). This CDR3 region has 12 residues. Trimming cost V 6 bases and J 10 bases, with 12 bases left between them. Germline CDR1 reads MNHEY; CDR2 reads SVGAGI. The CDR3 sequence: CASRRGMLELFF. The CDR3 nucleotides read TGTGCCAGCAGGAGGGGAATGCTGGAGCTGTTTTTT.

This clonotype has only a few counts. CDR3 loop: CASSLVSGRNTGELFF. In DNA form, the CDR3 reads TGTGCCAGCAGCTTAGTTAGCGGGAGGAACACCGGGGAGCTGTTTTTT. This sequence joins TRBV7-3 and TRBJ2-2; 9 bases match TRBD2. This CDR3 region has 16 residues. The germline V gene has CDR1 SGHTA and CDR2 FQGTGA. After removal of 2 bases from V and 1 base from J, the junction contained 2 bases not matched to a gene.